These 26 T cell receptor beta chains were sequenced from one sample in a study of T-cell memory formation after mild COVID-19. TCRdb called the 5' RACE reads again in MiXCR, with one record for every CDR3 protein. The sample lists 450,000 to 650,000 distinct CDR3 sequences, around 21% occurring once. The sample comprised PBMCs or a T cell subset sorted from them (not recorded which). These TCRs come from an adult woman who had mild COVID-19 (a few samples of this study predate the infection). Cell type and time point are not known.

The chain uses TRBV24-1 and TRBJ2-3, with 13 bases lining up with TRBD2. This CDR3 contains 17 residues. V lost 4 bases, J lost 3 bases, and 6 bases stayed unmatched. Per germline, CDR1 KGHDR and CDR2 SFDVKD. CDR3 region: CATSDNRLAGGTDTQYF. In DNA, the CDR3 is TGTGCCACCAGTGACAACAGACTAGCGGGAGGTACAGATACGCAGTATTTT.

The genes are TRBV5-1 and TRBJ2-7; 8 nucleotides align to TRBD1. Trimming took 2 bases from V and 5 from J; bases not matched to a gene: 12. Germline-derived CDR1 and CDR2 are SGHRS and YFSETQ. The CDR3 contains 16 residues. This CDR3 is CASSFTGTGYSHEQYF. DNA for the CDR3: TGCGCCAGCAGCTTCACCGGGACAGGCTATTCCCACGAGCAGTACTTC.

This chain uses TRBV24-1 with TRBJ1-2; 10 nucleotides agree with TRBD1. Trimming cost V 9 bases and J 4 bases; bases outside gene matches: 7. The CDR3 totals 14 residues. Germline assignment: CDR1 KGHDR and CDR2 SFDVKD. CDR3 sequence reads: CATSGQGSSYGYTF. CDR3 DNA: TGTGCCACCTCGGGACAGGGGAGTTCCTATGGCTACACCTTC.

This clonotype has only a few counts. The chain employs TRBV6-6 and TRBJ2-2; D may be TRBD2 (6 bases). This CDR3 is 15 amino acids long. Deletions cut 2 bases from V and 6 bases from J, with 13 bases between. Germline V gene lookup returns CDR1 MNHNY and CDR2 SVGAGI (reference sequence). CDR3 sequence reads: CASSYTTSGPGELFF. The CDR3 DNA reads TGTGCCAGCAGTTACACCACGAGCGGGCCCGGGGAGCTGTTTTTT.

This chain connects TRBV10-3 to TRBJ2-6; D call uncertain. This CDR3 spans 14 amino acids. Germline V lookup: CDR1 ENHRY, CDR2 SYGVKD. Trimming removed 10 bases at V and 2 bases at J, with 12 bases between. The CDR3 DNA reads as TGTGCCACGGACGGGTCGGCTGGGGCCAACGTCCTGACTTTC. It codes for CATDGSAGANVLTF.

The chain employs TRBV7-2 and TRBJ2-3; D remains unclear. With 5 bases removed from V and 2 bases from J, the gap between germline ends came to 11 bases. The germline CDR1 and CDR2 sequences are SGHTA and FQGNSA. CDR3 length equals 14 residues. The CDR3 coding sequence is TGTGCCAGCAGCGTAACAGCGACCACAGATACGCAGTATTTT. This codes for CASSVTATTDTQYF.

This clonotype has more than one count but fewer than ten. The J gene is TRBJ1-2, the V gene TRBV7-9, with TRBD1 matching over 8 bases. V lost 4 bases and J lost 8; bases outside the gene matches: 15. CDR3 size: 16 residues. Germline V lookup: CDR1 SEHNR, CDR2 FQNEAQ (reference sequence). Written as DNA, the CDR3 is TGTGCCAGCAGCTCTGGACAGGGCTTCATGCTCTCGGGCTACACCTTC. It is translated as CASSSGQGFMLSGYTF.

The chain is built from TRBV9 and TRBJ2-5, with D perhaps TRBD2 (5 bases). The CDR3 has 15 amino acids. The V end lost 0 bases, the J end lost 2 bases, and 11 bases lay between the germline ends. Germline V gene data show CDR1 as SGDLS and CDR2 as YYNGEE. The CDR3 DNA sequence: TGTGCCAGCAGCGTAGGGGAGCGAATACAAGAGACCCAGTACTTC. Its translation: CASSVGERIQETQYF.

This sequence joins TRBV7-9 and TRBJ1-6, with D uncertain. This CDR3 comprises 17 residues. Germline CDR1 and CDR2: SEHNR and FQNEAQ (reference sequence). V was shortened by 4 bases and J by 0 bases, with 13 bases between the two germline ends. The CDR3 spells CASSSPSDGSYNSPLHF. For the CDR3, the DNA is TGTGCCAGCAGCTCACCCTCGGACGGCTCCTATAATTCACCCCTCCACTTT. The full variable domain, rest sourced from reference TRBV7-9 and TRBJ1-6, is DTGVSQNPRHKITKRGQNVTFRCDPISEHNRLYWYRQTLGQGPEFLTYFQNEAQLEKSRLLSDRFSAERPKGSFSTLEIQRTEQGDSAMYLCASSSPSDGSYNSPLHFGNGTRLTVT.

This clonotype was seen only a few times. The chain couples TRBV6-5 to TRBJ2-7; TRBD2 matches 10 bases. Germline CDR1 is MNHEY and CDR2 is SVGAGI. The CDR3 has 18 amino acids. J was trimmed by 2 bases and V by 2 bases; bases with no gene match: 12. This chain's CDR3 is CASSYLLAGVDSPYEQYF. CDR3 nucleotides: TGTGCCAGCAGTTACCTCCTAGCGGGAGTGGATTCCCCCTACGAGCAGTACTTC.

V and J are TRBV20-1 and TRBJ2-7; 7 bases fit TRBD2. This CDR3 region has 14 residues. Germline assignment: CDR1 DFQATT and CDR2 SNEGSKA (reference sequence). Germline trimming cut 0 bases from V and 0 bases from J; bases unmatched to any gene: 2. The CDR3 bases are TGCAGTGCTAGAGATACTAGCGACTCCTACGAGCAGTACTTC. This encodes CSARDTSDSYEQYF.

This clonotype was seen once. The rearrangement links TRBV2 to TRBJ2-7; 12 positions match TRBD2. The V segment lost 4 bases and the J segment 0 bases; nucleotides outside the gene matches: 4. CDR3 size: 16 residues. The V gene's germline CDR1 is SNHLY and CDR2 FYNNEI. The CDR3 DNA sequence: TGTGCCAGCAGTGTCACTAGCGGGGGGTCCTCCTACGAGCAGTACTTC. Its translation: CASSVTSGGSSYEQYF.

The chain combines TRBV7-9 with TRBJ2-7; 10 nucleotides line up with TRBD1. The length of the CDR3 is 16 residues. Looked up from germline, CDR1 is SEHNR and CDR2 is FQNEAQ (reference sequence). V lost 5 bases, J lost 9 bases, and 16 bases stayed unmatched. CDR3 nucleotide sequence: TGTGCCAGCAGCCCTCCGTCAGGGACAGGGGTGTATGGGCAGTACTTC. Its translation: CASSPPSGTGVYGQYF.

This clonotype has just a few counts. The chain is built from TRBV6-1 and TRBJ1-1, with D possibly TRBD1 on 6 matching bases. Per the germline V gene, CDR1 is MNHNS and CDR2 is SASEGT. CDR3 size: 14 residues. V lost 11 bases, J lost 1 base, and 17 bases lay in between. The CDR3 bases are TGTGCCGGCTACAAACAGGGCTCGAACACTGAAGCTTTCTTT. This sequence encodes CAGYKQGSNTEAFF.

V and J are TRBV4-2 and TRBJ2-3, with D perhaps TRBD1 (5 bases). CDR1 and CDR2 from the germline V gene are LGHNA and YNFKEQ. V lost 0 bases, J lost 2 bases, and 18 bases lay in between. This CDR3 has 18 amino acids. The CDR3 is CASSQDSLLGASTDTQYF. Here the CDR3 DNA reads TGTGCCAGCAGCCAAGACTCTTTGCTAGGGGCCTCCACAGATACGCAGTATTTT.

This clonotype was counted between two and nine times. The V and J genes are TRBV11-2 and TRBJ2-1; perhaps TRBD1 as D (7 bases). This CDR3 contains 15 residues. In germline, CDR1 is SGHAT, CDR2 FQNNGV. The V end was cut by 5 bases, the J end by 3 bases, with 14 bases between. The CDR3 DNA follows: TGTGCCAGCAGCATAGGAGGGGGCGACTACAATGAGCAGTTCTTC. Its protein product is CASSIGGGDYNEQFF. The full variable domain, in which reference TRBV11-2 and TRBJ2-1 provide the parts outside the CDR3, is EAGVAQSPRYKIIEKRQSVAFWCNPISGHATLYWYQQILGQGPKLLIQFQNNGVVDDSQLPKDRFSAERLKGVDSTLKIQPAKLEDSAVYLCASSIGGGDYNEQFFGPGTRLTVL.

The chain carries TRBV7-6 and TRBJ2-7, with unresolved D. Per germline, CDR1 SGHVS and CDR2 FNYEAQ. This CDR3 region has 13 residues. Trimming pared 4 bases from V and 2 bases from J, leaving 9 bases between. The CDR3 DNA follows: TGTGCCAGCAGCTCAGGAGAACCCTACGAGCAGTACTTC. It encodes CASSSGEPYEQYF.

The sample holds a few counts of this clonotype. J is TRBJ1-3 and V is TRBV7-8; 9 bases are shared with TRBD1. Germline CDR1 is SGHVS and CDR2 is FQNEAQ. CDR3 length equals 15 residues. Germline trimming cut 5 bases from V and 6 bases from J; bases unmatched to any gene: 8. The CDR3: CASSPGTGQENTIYF. CDR3 nucleotides: TGTGCCAGCAGCCCCGGGACAGGGCAAGAAAACACCATATATTTT.

This clonotype was counted at least ten times. V usage is TRBV5-1 and J usage is TRBJ2-1, with 8 positions matching TRBD2. The CDR3 has 16 amino acids. CDR1 and CDR2 (germline): SGHRS, YFSETQ. With 3 bases clipped from V and 0 bases from J, the junction kept 5 bases outside the gene matches. The CDR3 is CASSYRGGLSYNEQFF. The CDR3 coding sequence is TGCGCCAGCAGCTACCGGGGGGGCCTCTCCTACAATGAGCAGTTCTTC. Supplemented by reference TRBV5-1 and TRBJ2-1, the full variable domain reads KAGVTQTPRYLIKTRGQQVTLSCSPISGHRSVSWYQQTPGQGLQFLFEYFSETQRNKGNFPGRFSGRQFSNSRSEMNVSTLELGDSALYLCASSYRGGLSYNEQFFGPGTRLTVL.

In this sample, this clonotype turned up a few times. The chain couples TRBV18 to TRBJ1-2, with 7 bases that match TRBD1. The germline V gene encodes CDR1 KGHSH and CDR2 LQKENI. The trim removed 1 base at V and 5 bases at J, leaving 4 bases unmatched. The CDR3 has 14 residues. For the CDR3, the DNA is TGTGCCAGCTCACCACGAGCAGGGGGATATGGCTACACCTTC. Protein product: CASSPRAGGYGYTF.

The V gene is TRBV29-1, the J gene TRBJ1-2, with D maybe TRBD1 (6 bases). The germline V gene has CDR1 SQVTM and CDR2 ANQGSEA. V lost 6 bases to trimming and J lost 0 bases, with 20 bases between them. The CDR3 spans 16 residues. The CDR3 bases are TGCAGCGTATACCGGGACACAACCCTTCCTAACTATGGCTACACCTTC. Protein sequence: CSVYRDTTLPNYGYTF.

The chain carries TRBV6-2 or TRBV6-3 and TRBJ2-7, with a weak D call TRBD2 (6 bases). The germline CDR1 and CDR2 sequences are MNHEY and SVGEGT. CDR3 length: 14 amino acids. The V gene lost 6 bases and the J gene lost 2 bases, with 14 bases spanning the gap. The CDR3 DNA reads as TGTGCCAGCAGCCTCAGACTAGGACCCTACGAGCAGTACTTC. Amino acids: CASSLRLGPYEQYF.

The chain is built from TRBV7-8 and TRBJ2-7, with 7 nucleotides matching TRBD1. V was pared by 5 bases and J by 3 bases, with 10 bases of the junction left unmatched. This CDR3 has 15 amino acids. CDR1 is SGHVS and CDR2 is FQNEAQ in the germline V gene. CDR3 in amino acids: CASSPPGGRHYEQYF. Here the CDR3 DNA reads TGTGCCAGCAGCCCCCCAGGGGGACGTCACTACGAGCAGTACTTC.

The CDR3 sequence is CASSYSEGGVTGELFF. CDR3 bases: TGTGCCAGCAGTTACTCGGAGGGGGGAGTTACCGGGGAGCTGTTTTTT. The chain uses TRBV6-5 and TRBJ2-2; the D gene could be TRBD1 or TRBD2 (6 bases each). The germline gives CDR1 MNHEY, CDR2 SVGAGI. The CDR3 is made up of 16 amino acids. Trimming stripped 0 bases from V and 5 bases from J, with 13 bases between.

This clonotype was recorded once. The rearrangement links TRBV7-2 to TRBJ2-1; D remains ambiguous. Germline V gene data show CDR1 as SGHTA and CDR2 as FQGNSA. V lost 4 bases and J 10 bases, leaving 11 bases between the germline ends. This CDR3 has 12 residues. The CDR3: CASSSTTPEQFF. The CDR3 DNA reads as TGTGCCAGCAGCTCAACGACACCGGAGCAGTTCTTC. Full variable domain (missing parts from reference TRBV7-2 and TRBJ2-1): GAGVSQSPSNKVTEKGKDVELRCDPISGHTALYWYRQSLGQGLEFLIYFQGNSAPDKSGLPSDRFSAERTGGSVSTLTIQRTQQEDSAVYLCASSSTTPEQFFGPGTRLTVL.

This chain connects TRBV4-1 to TRBJ2-7; TRBD2 matches at 9 bases. This CDR3 has 15 amino acids. The V and J ends lost 2 bases and 3 bases, in that order; junction bases with no gene match: 5. Germline V gives CDR1 MGHRA, CDR2 YSYEKL. The CDR3 is CASSQSGSGGYEQYF. The CDR3, as DNA: TGCGCCAGCAGCCAAAGCGGTAGCGGGGGCTACGAGCAGTACTTC.